This TCR beta chain was recorded in a study of control samples from healthy donors and cancer patients. This CDR3 is built from 19 residues. CDR1 is ENHRY, CDR2 SYGVKD, per germline. With 3 bases clipped from V and 0 bases from J, the junction kept 11 bases outside the gene matches. The protocol was immunoSEQ multiplex PCR, while the TCRdb copy is restricted to in-frame clones and leaves out a portion. The sample records some 130,000 clones, about nine tenths being singletons. V and J are TRBV10-3 and TRBJ2-7; 13 bases line up with TRBD2. The sequence was obtained from a man in his forties or fifties in good health. Sequencing used blood. This CDR3 reads CAISDPGLAGAALSYEQYF. In DNA form, the CDR3 reads TGTGCCATCAGTGATCCCGGACTAGCGGGGGCCGCTCTCTCCTACGAGCAGTACTTC.